Listed below are T cell receptor beta chains from one sample, sequenced in a study of blood T cell repertoires in COVID-19. The table came from immunoSEQ multiplex PCR; TCRdb's copy has only in-frame clones and leaves some out. The table records 450,000 or so clones, roughly 89% of them present only once. The source material was peripheral blood. The receptors come from a man between 18 and 29 years old with COVID-19, enrolled during active disease. The CDR3 runs from the conserved cysteine through the conserved F or W. The order of the fields is J gene, clone size, D gene, V gene, CDR3 protein, CDR3 DNA. A D gene is named only where the DNA matches it firmly. Some rows mark clone size as missing; the rest say once, few, many or name a class of expanded clone.

TRBJ2-2	.	.	TRBV11-3	CASSFLRADDTGELFF	TGTGCCAGCAGCTTCCTCAGGGCGGATGACACCGGGGAGCTGTTTTTT
TRBJ1-2	.	TRBD1	TRBV5-1	CASSLEAGGAEGYTF	TGCGCCAGCAGCTTGGAGGCAGGGGGCGCCGAAGGCTACACCTTC
TRBJ2-5	.	TRBD1	TRBV18	CASSTSSGGGETQYF	TGTGCCAGCTCAACGAGCTCAGGGGGCGGCGAGACCCAGTACTTC
TRBJ1-2	.	.	TRBV19	CASSIQGNYGYTF	TGTGCCAGTAGTATACAGGGGAACTATGGCTACACCTTC
TRBJ1-2	.	TRBD1	TRBV6-5	CASGDRGLSTGYTF	TGTGCCAGCGGGGACAGGGGTCTATCAACCGGCTACACCTTC
TRBJ1-2	.	.	TRBV3-1/TRBV3-2	CASSQEAPGVVGMGYTF	TGTGCCAGCAGCCAAGAAGCCCCGGGAGTCGTGGGGATGGGCTACACCTTC
TRBJ2-3	.	.	TRBV7-7	CASSLSPDSRTDTQYF	TGTGCCAGCAGCTTATCTCCCGACAGCCGCACAGATACGCAGTATTTT
TRBJ2-1	once	TRBD2	TRBV7-8	CASSLVPLAGGQFF	TGTGCCAGCAGCTTAGTCCCCCTAGCGGGGGGGCAGTTCTTC
TRBJ2-1	.	TRBD1	TRBV6-5	CASSKDRELRNEQFF	TGTGCCAGCAGCAAGGACAGGGAATTGAGGAATGAGCAGTTCTTC
TRBJ2-7	.	TRBD1	TRBV12-5	CASGPDRGHDSSYEQYF	TGTGCTAGTGGACCGGACAGGGGCCACGACAGCTCCTACGAGCAGTACTTC
TRBJ2-7	.	TRBD2	TRBV3-1/TRBV3-2	CASSQELRAGGNEQYF	TGTGCCAGCAGCCAAGAACTCCGAGCGGGAGGGAACGAGCAGTACTTC
TRBJ1-2	.	.	TRBV20-1	CSASDSRGYGYTF	TGCAGTGCTAGTGACAGTAGGGGCTATGGCTACACCTTC
TRBJ2-4	.	.	TRBV19	CASSIGHAGAKNIQYF	TGTGCCAGTAGTATTGGGCACGCGGGAGCCAAAAACATTCAGTACTTC
TRBJ2-1	once	TRBD2	TRBV4-1	CASSQALRESSYNEQFF	TGCGCCAGCAGCCAAGCATTGCGGGAGAGCTCCTACAATGAGCAGTTCTTC
TRBJ2-3	.	.	TRBV11-2	CASSLGAVSRTDTQYF	TGTGCCAGCAGCTTAGGGGCAGTTTCTCGCACAGATACGCAGTATTTT
TRBJ1-1	.	.	TRBV3-1/TRBV3-2	CASSQDPRLEAFF	TGTGCCAGCAGCCAAGATCCTCGACTTGAAGCTTTCTTT
TRBJ1-3	.	.	TRBV19	CASTAGPSGNTIYF	TGTGCCAGTACGGCAGGGCCCTCTGGAAACACCATATATTTT
TRBJ2-3	.	TRBD1	TRBV24-1	CATSDRRQGRTDTQYF	TGTGCCACCAGTGACCGCCGACAGGGACGCACAGATACGCAGTATTTT
TRBJ2-7	few	.	TRBV7-9	CASSLVGLEQYF	TGTGCCAGCAGCTTAGTTGGGCTCGAGCAGTACTTC
TRBJ2-7	.	TRBD2	TRBV7-2	CALGRGGPYEQYF	TGTGCCCTCGGGCGGGGGGGCCCCTACGAGCAGTACTTC
TRBJ1-5	.	.	TRBV19	CASSSNREQPQHF	TGTGCCAGTAGTTCAAACAGGGAACAGCCCCAGCATTTT
TRBJ1-1	.	.	TRBV4-1	CASSRLTREMTFF	TGCGCCAGCAGCCGTTTAACTAGGGAGATGACTTTCTTT
TRBJ2-3	.	TRBD1	TRBV7-9	CASSSDREATDTQYF	TGTGCCAGCAGCTCGGACAGGGAGGCGACAGATACGCAGTATTTT